This T cell receptor beta chain was profiled in a study of cytomegalovirus exposure and HLA in healthy donors. Study-level results: Accurate prediction of most subjects' HLA-A and HLA-B alleles from TCR beta sequences was reported. A later analysis found that most CMV-associated TCR beta chains appeared HLA-restricted. The classifier, whose performance was assessed in both the original and validation cohorts, reportedly diagnosed cytomegalovirus status with high specificity and sensitivity. The likely explanation for a cluster of highly shared sequence variants was sequencing artifact.

Worth noting for this clone: As yet, its antigen is unknown.

There are 14 residues in the CDR3. 60 Vbeta and 13 Jbeta primers were used in PCR. The method was immunoSEQ multiplex PCR; TCRdb's version includes in-frame clones alone and lacks a portion of them. Among more than 75,000 clones listed, 74% were seen once. The sequence was collected from a man aged 40-55 years in good health and CMV-seropositive. Sequences were obtained from PBMCs. The chain links TRBV21-1 to TRBJ2-7; TRBD1 reflects the table's D call only, with no check against the DNA. TRBV21-1 is described as a pseudogene. In DNA, the CDR3 is TGTGCCAGCAGCAAAAACAGGGGGCCGGAAGAGCAGTACTTC. It specifies CASSKNRGPEEQYF.